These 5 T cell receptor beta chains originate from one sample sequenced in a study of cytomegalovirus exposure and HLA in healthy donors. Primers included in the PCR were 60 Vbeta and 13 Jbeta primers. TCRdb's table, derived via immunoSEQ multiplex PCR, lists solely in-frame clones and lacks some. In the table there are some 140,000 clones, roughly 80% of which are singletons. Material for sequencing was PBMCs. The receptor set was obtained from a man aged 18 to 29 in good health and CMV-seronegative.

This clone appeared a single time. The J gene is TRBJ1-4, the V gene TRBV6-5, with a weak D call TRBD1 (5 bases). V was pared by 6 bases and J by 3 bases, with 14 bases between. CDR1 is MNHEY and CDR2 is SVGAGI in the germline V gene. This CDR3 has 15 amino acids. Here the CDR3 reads CASRADPGSNEKLFF. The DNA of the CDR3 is TGTGCCAGCAGGGCCGATCCAGGGTCTAATGAAAAACTGTTTTTT.

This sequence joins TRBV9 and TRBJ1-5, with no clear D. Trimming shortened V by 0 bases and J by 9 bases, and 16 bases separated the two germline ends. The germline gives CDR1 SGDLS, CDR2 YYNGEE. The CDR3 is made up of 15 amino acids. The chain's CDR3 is CASSVGPVGEGPQHF. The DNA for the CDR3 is TGTGCCAGCAGCGTAGGGCCGGTCGGGGAGGGGCCCCAGCATTTT.

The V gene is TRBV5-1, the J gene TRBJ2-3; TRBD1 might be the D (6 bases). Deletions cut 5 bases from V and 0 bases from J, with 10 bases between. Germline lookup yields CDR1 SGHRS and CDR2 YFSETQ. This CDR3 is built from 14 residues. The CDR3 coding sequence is TGCGCCAGCAGAGGTGGGGGCAGCACAGATACGCAGTATTTT. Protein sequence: CASRGGGSTDTQYF.

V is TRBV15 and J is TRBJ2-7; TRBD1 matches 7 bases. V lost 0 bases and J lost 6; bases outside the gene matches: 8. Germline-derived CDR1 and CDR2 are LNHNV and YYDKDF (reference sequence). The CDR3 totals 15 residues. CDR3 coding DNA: TGTGCCACCAGCAGAGATCGGAAGGCAGGGGGCGAGCAGTACTTC. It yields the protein CATSRDRKAGGEQYF.

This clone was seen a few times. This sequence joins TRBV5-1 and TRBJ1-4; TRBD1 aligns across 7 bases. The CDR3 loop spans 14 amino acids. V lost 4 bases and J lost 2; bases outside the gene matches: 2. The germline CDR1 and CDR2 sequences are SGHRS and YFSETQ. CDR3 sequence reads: CASSQGQTNEKLFF. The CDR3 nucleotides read TGCGCCAGCAGCCAGGGACAGACTAATGAAAAACTGTTTTTT. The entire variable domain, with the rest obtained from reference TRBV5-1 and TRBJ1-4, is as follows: KAGVTQTPRYLIKTRGQQVTLSCSPISGHRSVSWYQQTPGQGLQFLFEYFSETQRNKGNFPGRFSGRQFSNSRSEMNVSTLELGDSALYLCASSQGQTNEKLFFGSGTQLSVL.